One sample yielded the 23 T cell receptor beta chains listed below, sequenced in a study of molecular identifiers for immune sequencing clone quantification. Each CDR3 protein is one row after TCRdb ran MiXCR on the PCR reads. Of around 470,000 distinct CDR3 sequences listed, under 30% were seen once; the top ten hold 0.76%. Sequenced: naive CD8+ T cells from blood, with Jurkat cell RNA spiked in. Specified subset: FACS-sorted CD8+CD4-CCR7+CD45RA+ naive T cells. The receptors come from a human donor in good health. Some libraries in this study had Jurkat cell RNA spiked in.

The genes are TRBV10-3 and TRBJ2-1; TRBD1 matches at 7 bases. There are 16 residues in the CDR3. V was clipped by 2 bases and J by 0 bases; unmatched bases: 4. The germline CDR1 and CDR2 sequences are ENHRY and SYGVKD. The CDR3 spells CAISEPGQTSYNEQFF. The CDR3 region has the DNA TGTGCCATCAGTGAGCCGGGACAGACCTCCTACAATGAGCAGTTCTTC.

This clonotype turned up a few times. The V gene is TRBV7-2, the J gene TRBJ1-5; tentative D call: TRBD1 (5 bases). Germline V gene sequence: CDR1 SGHTA, CDR2 FQGNSA. Trimming left V 4 bases short and J 6 bases short, with 13 bases between. The CDR3 is 14 amino acids. The CDR3, as DNA: TGTGCCAGCAGCTCTGGGCATGGGGGTCAGCCCCAGCATTTT. Translation: CASSSGHGGQPQHF. The variable domain in full, with the rest retrieved from reference TRBV7-2 and TRBJ1-5, is GAGVSQSPSNKVTEKGKDVELRCDPISGHTALYWYRQSLGQGLEFLIYFQGNSAPDKSGLPSDRFSAERTGGSVSTLTIQRTQQEDSAVYLCASSSGHGGQPQHFGDGTRLSIL.

This clonotype was recorded at least ten times. The chain joins TRBV15 to TRBJ2-3, with 7 bases identical to TRBD2. Germline lookup yields CDR1 LNHNV and CDR2 YYDKDF (reference sequence). V lost 0 bases to trimming and J lost 6 bases; unmatched junction nucleotides: 6. The length of the CDR3 is 15 residues. CDR3 bases: TGTGCCACCAGCAGAGATCCAGCGGGGACCGATACGCAGTATTTT. This encodes CATSRDPAGTDTQYF.

The V gene is TRBV10-3, the J gene TRBJ2-2, with D perhaps matching TRBD1 (5 bases). The V end was cut by 6 bases, the J end by 7 bases, with 12 bases between. From germline, CDR1 is ENHRY and CDR2 SYGVKD. This CDR3 contains 13 residues. The CDR3 sequence: CAISSDSFGELFF. The CDR3 region has the DNA TGTGCCATCAGCAGCGACAGTTTCGGGGAGCTGTTTTTT.

V usage is TRBV15 and J usage is TRBJ1-4; a weak D match, TRBD1 (5 bases). This CDR3 comprises 16 residues. Deletions cut 0 bases from V and 7 bases from J, with 15 bases between. The germline V gene encodes CDR1 LNHNV and CDR2 YYDKDF (reference sequence). CDR3 in DNA: TGTGCCACCAGCAGAGATTGGGGGACGGGAGGTGAAAAACTGTTTTTT. Translating gives CATSRDWGTGGEKLFF.

This clonotype showed up many times. This rearrangement joins TRBV4-1 to TRBJ1-1; D ambiguous. The CDR3 is 14 residues long. V was pared by 0 bases and J by 11 bases, with 16 bases between. Germline CDR1 reads MGHRA; CDR2 reads YSYEKL. The CDR3 sequence is CASSQEEARGVAFF. The DNA for the CDR3 is TGCGCCAGCAGCCAAGAAGAAGCCCGTGGGGTGGCTTTCTTT.

The V gene is TRBV7-2, the J gene TRBJ1-5; no firm D call. The CDR3 has 12 amino acids. Germline V lookup: CDR1 SGHTA, CDR2 FQGNSA. Trimming stripped 5 bases from V and 1 base from J, with 3 bases between. The CDR3 bases are TGTGCCAGCAGCACAAGCAATCAGCCCCAGCATTTT. It specifies CASSTSNQPQHF.

This clonotype appeared many times. This chain uses TRBV2 with TRBJ1-5, with D possibly TRBD1 on 6 matching bases. Trimming removed 7 bases from V and 1 base from J, with 17 bases in between. The CDR3 length is 16 residues. Germline V gene lookup returns CDR1 SNHLY and CDR2 FYNNEI. This CDR3 is CASNVDLTGSNQPQHF. The CDR3 region has the DNA TGTGCCAGCAACGTAGATCTTACAGGGAGCAATCAGCCCCAGCATTTT.

Notes on this clonotype: This may be a read error: a much more frequent sequence differs by one nucleotide. The chain has TRBV2 and TRBJ1-5, with no clear D. The germline gives CDR1 SNHLY, CDR2 FYNNEI. The CDR3 spans 11 residues. The CDR3 bases are TGTGCCAGCGGTGATGGAGTCGCCCAGCATTTT. Protein sequence: CASGDGVAQHF.

This clonotype showed up many times. The chain carries TRBV28 and TRBJ2-5; D is ambiguous. Per the germline V gene, CDR1 is MDHEN and CDR2 is SYDVKM. The CDR3 consists of 13 residues. Trimming removed 2 bases at V and 7 bases at J, with 11 bases between. Written as DNA, the CDR3 is TGTGCCAGCAGTTTAAGGCGCCGTCCGACCCAGTACTTC. It is translated as CASSLRRRPTQYF.

There are a few counts of this clonotype. This chain connects TRBV4-1 to TRBJ1-2; TRBD1 matches at 9 bases. This CDR3 has 17 amino acids. CDR1 and CDR2 (germline): MGHRA, YSYEKL. The trim removed 0 bases at V and 4 bases at J, leaving 9 bases unmatched. CDR3 residues: CASSQDRGQGNSYGYTF. The DNA for the CDR3 is TGCGCCAGCAGCCAAGACCGGGGACAGGGAAATTCCTATGGCTACACCTTC.

A remark on this clonotype: This sequence may be a read error, since a much larger clone differs from it by one base. The chain employs TRBV5-3 and TRBJ2-5; 15 bases are shared with TRBD2. TRBV5-3 is labeled an ORF, and its function is uncertain. This CDR3 is built from 15 residues. The CDR3 nucleotides read TGTCCCAGCAGCCCGGGACTAGCGGGAGGAGAGACCCAGTACTTC. It specifies CPSSPGLAGGETQYF.

Many counts were recorded for this clonotype. V gene TRBV19 combines with J gene TRBJ2-2; 8 positions agree with TRBD2. Trimming removed 10 bases from V and 4 bases from J; junction bases left unmatched: 8. Germline loops: CDR1 LNHDA, CDR2 SQIVND (reference sequence). The CDR3 loop spans 14 amino acids. The CDR3: CATSGGAFTGELFF. CDR3 DNA sequence: TGTGCCACCTCGGGAGGGGCTTTCACCGGGGAGCTGTTTTTT.

The chain joins TRBV6-2 or TRBV6-3 to TRBJ2-3; D unresolved. The end of the DNA is better explained by TRBJ1-5, so the J call may be wrong. The V gene's germline CDR1 is MNHEY and CDR2 SVGEGT. The CDR3 is 16 residues long. CDR3 sequence: CASDPAGGRSTDTQHF. The DNA of the CDR3 is TGTGCCAGCGACCCGGCGGGAGGGCGGAGCACAGATACGCAGCATTTT.

This clonotype was counted a few times. The chain couples TRBV30 to TRBJ2-1, with a tentative D call TRBD1 (6 bases). V lost 2 bases, J lost 8 bases, and 19 bases lay in between. This CDR3 spans 15 amino acids. Germline CDR1 and CDR2: GTSNPN and SVGIG (reference sequence). The CDR3 loop is CAWSINRVGIDEQFF. CDR3 nucleotides: TGTGCCTGGAGTATAAACAGGGTAGGGATTGATGAGCAGTTCTTC.

This clonotype was counted many times. The V call is TRBV25-1, the J call TRBJ2-7; 9 nucleotides match TRBD1. The junction had 3 bases not matched to a gene; V was cut back by 3 bases and J by 3 bases. Per the germline V gene, CDR1 is MGHDK and CDR2 is SYGVNS. This CDR3 is built from 14 residues. The chain's CDR3 is CASSDPDRGYEQYF. As DNA, the CDR3 is TGTGCCAGCAGTGACCCGGACAGGGGCTACGAGCAGTACTTC.

The J gene is TRBJ2-1, the V gene TRBV20-1; D might be TRBD2 (6 bases). Trimming removed 2 bases at V and 10 bases at J, with 18 bases between. Germline lookup yields CDR1 DFQATT and CDR2 SNEGSKA (reference sequence). The CDR3 runs to 14 residues. CDR3 bases: TGCAGTGCTAGAAAACGATCACTAGCTGACGAGCAGTTCTTC. Protein product: CSARKRSLADEQFF.

The chain carries TRBV24-1 and TRBJ2-3, with 7 bases identical to TRBD1. The V gene end was trimmed by 3 bases and the J gene end by 4 bases; junction bases not matched to a gene: 12. Germline V lookup: CDR1 KGHDR, CDR2 SFDVKD. The CDR3 is 17 residues long. CDR3 nucleotides: TGTGCCACCAGTGATCCCTCCGGCAGGACAGGACCAGATACGCAGTATTTT. It translates to CATSDPSGRTGPDTQYF.

This clonotype was seen only a few times. The chain recombines TRBV19 with TRBJ2-3, with 13 bases lining up with TRBD2. CDR3 length: 15 residues. Per germline, CDR1 LNHDA and CDR2 SQIVND (reference sequence). V dropped 6 bases and J dropped 5; count of bases not matched to a gene: 5. The CDR3 DNA follows: TGTGCCAGTAGCGGACTAGCGGGGGCATTAGATACGCAGTATTTT. It codes for CASSGLAGALDTQYF.

This clonotype was counted ten times or more. This chain joins TRBV7-2 and TRBJ1-2; D not resolved. The V end lost 4 bases, the J end lost 4 bases, and 4 bases lay between the germline ends. Germline V gives CDR1 SGHTA, CDR2 FQGNSA. This CDR3 contains 11 residues. The DNA for the CDR3 is TGTGCCAGCAGCTCCGGCTATGGCTACACCTTC. Its translation: CASSSGYGYTF.

V is TRBV13 and J is TRBJ2-3; maybe TRBD2 (6 bases). Germline-derived CDR1 and CDR2 are PRHDT and FYEKMQ (reference sequence). The CDR3 totals 14 residues. V was cut by 5 bases and J by 7 bases, with 16 bases left in between. In nucleotides, the CDR3 is TGTGCCAGCAGCCTTGGGACTCTAATGAATACGCAGTATTTT. The encoded protein is CASSLGTLMNTQYF.

In regard to this clonotype: The CDR3 ends on some other residue instead of the conserved phenylalanine or tryptophan, so this is likely a read error. The V gene is TRBV28, the J gene TRBJ1-1; no clear D gene. V was trimmed by 5 bases and J by 5 bases, leaving 18 bases between them. The CDR3 covers 15 residues. CDR1 is MDHEN and CDR2 is SYDVKM in the germline V gene. The CDR3 bases are TGTGCCAGCAGTCTTTACAGTGTGCTTGCGACTGAAGCTTTCTAT. Its protein is CASSLYSVLATEAFY.

This clonotype was picked up many times. The chain joins TRBV15 to TRBJ2-3, with a weak D call TRBD1 (5 bases). The V gene lost 3 bases and the J gene lost 6 bases, with 25 bases spanning the gap. The CDR3 runs 18 residues. CDR1 is LNHNV, CDR2 YYDKDF, per germline (reference sequence). In DNA, the CDR3 is TGTGCCACCAGCAGCGGTAGACCCGGAGTAACAGGCGATGATACGCAGTATTTT. Protein product: CATSSGRPGVTGDDTQYF.